The next 21 T cell receptor beta chains were all read from a single sample in a study of technical replicates of blood from a handful of donors. Produced via immunoSEQ multiplex PCR; TCRdb's table is partial and in-frame only. Among 7,500 to 9,000 clones listed, 90% were seen once. Sequenced material: PBMCs. All receptors come from a human donor in good health.

The chain has TRBV6-5 and TRBJ2-1, with D possibly matching TRBD1 (5 bases). Germline-derived CDR1 and CDR2 are MNHEY and SVGAGI. CDR3 length equals 15 residues. Trimming removed 6 bases from V and 4 bases from J, with 16 bases in between. The CDR3 sequence: CASSSTVTFYNEQFF. CDR3 nucleotides: TGTGCCAGCAGCTCGACAGTGACCTTTTACAATGAGCAGTTCTTC.

V usage is TRBV15 and J usage is TRBJ1-1; 8 bases line up with TRBD1. CDR3 length: 19 residues. V dropped 4 bases and J dropped 0; count of bases not matched to a gene: 16. Germline CDR1 is LNHNV and CDR2 is YYDKDF (reference sequence). The CDR3: CATSTRKTPGTGMNTEAFF. DNA for the CDR3: TGTGCCACCAGCACCAGAAAAACCCCCGGGACAGGTATGAACACTGAAGCTTTCTTT. Based on the CDR3 plus reference TRBV15 and TRBJ1-1, the full variable domain is DAMVIQNPRYQVTQFGKPVTLSCSQTLNHNVMYWYQQKSSQAPKLLFHYYDKDFNNEADTPDNFQSRRPNTSFCFLDIRSPGLGDTAMYLCATSTRKTPGTGMNTEAFFGQGTRLTVV.

The chain couples TRBV18 to TRBJ2-1, with 7 bases matching TRBD1. Germline CDR1 and CDR2: KGHSH and LQKENI. This CDR3 has 15 residues. The V segment lost 3 bases and the J segment 4 bases; nucleotides outside the gene matches: 6. CDR3 nucleotide sequence: TGTGCCAGCTCACCGGGGACAGAAAGTTACAATGAGCAGTTCTTC. Its protein is CASSPGTESYNEQFF.

The CDR3 nucleotides are TGCGCCAGCAGCCAACCCCTAGCGCCAGCCACAGATACGCAGTATTTT. Its translation: CASSQPLAPATDTQYF. This chain links TRBV4-1 with TRBJ2-3, with D maybe TRBD2 (6 bases). The CDR3 contains 16 residues. V was trimmed by 2 bases and J by 2 bases, leaving 14 bases between them. Per the germline V gene, CDR1 is MGHRA and CDR2 is YSYEKL.

This clone was detected once. The V gene is TRBV5-1, the J gene TRBJ1-4; TRBD1 matches at 9 bases. Germline trimming cut 3 bases from V and 7 bases from J; bases unmatched to any gene: 7. From germline, CDR1 is SGHRS and CDR2 YFSETQ. The CDR3 runs 15 residues. The CDR3 DNA follows: TGCGCCAGCAGCTCACAGGGGGCGCAAGTTGAAAAACTGTTTTTT. This sequence encodes CASSSQGAQVEKLFF.

This chain links TRBV27 with TRBJ1-4; D is uncertain. Germline CDR1 reads MNHEY; CDR2 reads SMNVEV (reference sequence). CDR3 length equals 11 residues. V was pared by 4 bases and J by 8 bases, with 5 bases between. CDR3 bases: TGTGCCAGCAGTTCCAGGGAAAAACTGTTTTTT. Translated, it gives CASSSREKLFF.

The rearrangement uses TRBV9 and TRBJ2-1; 7 bases fit TRBD2. V dropped 0 bases and J dropped 5; count of bases not matched to a gene: 5. The V gene's germline CDR1 is SGDLS and CDR2 YYNGEE. The CDR3 loop spans 15 amino acids. The CDR3 sequence is CASSVASGTHNEQFF. The CDR3 nucleotides read TGTGCCAGCAGCGTAGCGAGCGGGACTCACAATGAGCAGTTCTTC. Supplemented by reference TRBV9 and TRBJ2-1, the full variable domain reads DSGVTQTPKHLITATGQRVTLRCSPRSGDLSVYWYQQSLDQGLQFLIQYYNGEERAKGNILERFSAQQFPDLHSELNLSSLELGDSALYFCASSVASGTHNEQFFGPGTRLTVL.

The chain has TRBV29-1 and TRBJ1-2; unclear D gene. The CDR3 is made up of 14 amino acids. The V gene's germline CDR1 is SQVTM and CDR2 ANQGSEA. Deletions cut 3 bases from V and 0 bases from J, with 11 bases between. The CDR3 DNA is TGCAGCGTTGAGCCCGGGTCCTCTAACTATGGCTACACCTTC. Its translation: CSVEPGSSNYGYTF.

This clone has just a few counts. This sequence joins TRBV29-1 and TRBJ1-5; no clear D. The CDR3 is 15 amino acids. The V and J ends lost 6 bases and 2 bases respectively, with 17 bases between them. Germline assignment: CDR1 SQVTM and CDR2 ANQGSEA. In DNA, the CDR3 is TGCAGCGTCGCAGACGGGGTGCTTGGCAATCAGCCCCAGCATTTT. This codes for CSVADGVLGNQPQHF.

The CDR3 protein is CASSVGTGGNTGELFF. CDR3 nucleotides: TGTGCCAGCAGCGTCGGGACAGGGGGGAACACCGGGGAGCTGTTTTTT. The J gene is TRBJ2-2, the V gene TRBV9; 11 nucleotides line up with TRBD1. The germline CDR1 and CDR2 sequences are SGDLS and YYNGEE. The CDR3 totals 16 residues. V shed 2 bases, J shed 1 base, and the junction held 1 base outside the gene matches.

This clone was observed once. The V gene is TRBV5-8, the J gene TRBJ2-2; 8 nucleotides match TRBD2. CDR1 and CDR2 from the germline V gene are SGHTS and YDEGEE. Germline trimming cut 0 bases from V and 5 bases from J; bases unmatched to any gene: 6. The CDR3 has 16 amino acids. The CDR3 DNA follows: TGTGCCAGCAGCTTGGACCCGGGAGGGGGGACCGGGGAGCTGTTTTTT. This gives the protein CASSLDPGGGTGELFF. Based on the CDR3 plus reference TRBV5-8 and TRBJ2-2, the full variable domain is EAGVTQSPTHLIKTRGQQATLRCSPISGHTSVYWYQQALGLGLQFLLWYDEGEERNRGNFPPRFSGRQFPNYSSELNVNALELEDSALYLCASSLDPGGGTGELFFGEGSRLTVL.

CDR3 loop: CASSPPGQAGSYGYTF. DNA of the CDR3: TGCGCCAGCAGCCCACCCGGACAGGCGGGGAGCTATGGCTACACCTTC. The chain links TRBV5-1 to TRBJ1-2; 7 positions agree with TRBD1. With V trimmed by 4 bases and J by 4 bases, 13 bases remained unmatched. The germline V gene encodes CDR1 SGHRS and CDR2 YFSETQ. CDR3 size: 16 residues.

V usage is TRBV19 and J usage is TRBJ2-1; 8 nucleotides line up with TRBD1. Losses at the gene ends were 5 bases for V and 7 bases for J; bases not matched to a gene: 10. Germline V lookup: CDR1 LNHDA, CDR2 SQIVND (reference sequence). The CDR3 loop spans 15 amino acids. The CDR3 loop is CASSLSRDRWNEQFF. Written as DNA, the CDR3 is TGTGCCAGTAGTCTCAGCCGGGACAGGTGGAATGAGCAGTTCTTC.

The CDR3 sequence: CASSGREASNTEAFF. The CDR3 DNA is TGTGCCAGCAGTGGCCGAGAGGCCTCGAACACTGAAGCTTTCTTT. The gene calls are TRBV2 and TRBJ1-1; D gene ambiguous. The germline V gene has CDR1 SNHLY and CDR2 FYNNEI. Trimming left V 4 bases short and J 1 base short, with 13 bases between. The CDR3 runs 15 residues.

This chain uses TRBV5-1 with TRBJ1-2, with D tentatively TRBD1 (6 bases). Looked up from germline, CDR1 is SGHRS and CDR2 is YFSETQ. Deletions cut 0 bases from V and 5 bases from J, with 8 bases between. CDR3 length equals 13 residues. CDR3 in amino acids: CASSLAQGYGYTF. The CDR3 coding sequence is TGCGCCAGCAGCTTGGCCCAGGGGTATGGCTACACCTTC.

There are a few counts of this clone. V is TRBV10-3 and J is TRBJ2-3, with D tentatively TRBD1 (6 bases). Between the trimmed V and J ends, which lost 2 bases and 5 bases, there was a span of 23 bases. CDR3 length: 18 residues. CDR1 is ENHRY, CDR2 SYGVKD, per germline. The CDR3 protein is CAISEARVGHFWGDTQYF. CDR3 nucleotide sequence: TGTGCCATCAGTGAGGCCCGGGTGGGACATTTTTGGGGAGATACGCAGTATTTT.

The V call is TRBV10-3, the J call TRBJ2-1; TRBD2 agrees at 7 bases. The CDR3 consists of 16 residues. V lost 0 bases and J lost 4; bases outside the gene matches: 6. Per germline, CDR1 ENHRY and CDR2 SYGVKD. The CDR3: CAISESGRAIYNEQFF. The DNA for the CDR3 is TGTGCCATCAGTGAGTCGGGGAGGGCCATTTACAATGAGCAGTTCTTC.

In nucleotides, the CDR3 is TGCGCCAGCAGCGTGACTAGCGGGCAAGAGACCCAGTACTTC. It yields the protein CASSVTSGQETQYF. The J gene is TRBJ2-5, the V gene TRBV5-1; 10 bases map to TRBD2. Looked up from germline, CDR1 is SGHRS and CDR2 is YFSETQ. V gave up 4 bases and J gave up 2 bases; unmatched junction bases: 2. The CDR3 has 14 amino acids.

The CDR3 DNA reads as TGTGCCAGCAGCCCTCGGACAGACTATGGCTACACCTTC. This encodes CASSPRTDYGYTF. The V gene is TRBV11-2, the J gene TRBJ1-2; possible D gene TRBD1, 6 bases. The CDR3 totals 13 residues. Germline V gene data show CDR1 as SGHAT and CDR2 as FQNNGV. Deletions cut 5 bases from V and 3 bases from J, with 10 bases between.

The chain's CDR3 is CASSLILPTNTGELFF. The CDR3 region has the DNA TGTGCCAGCAGCCTGATACTACCAACGAACACCGGGGAGCTGTTTTTT. The genes are TRBV7-7 and TRBJ2-2; D is uncertain. V was clipped by 5 bases and J by 0 bases, with 13 bases between them. The CDR3 extends over 16 amino acids. The germline gives CDR1 SSHAT, CDR2 FNYEAQ (reference sequence).

The chain links TRBV30 to TRBJ2-3, with 9 bases identical to TRBD1. Trimming removed 6 bases from V and 2 bases from J; junction bases left unmatched: 3. The germline gives CDR1 GTSNPN, CDR2 SVGIG (reference sequence). The length of the CDR3 is 13 residues. The CDR3 sequence: CACRDRVTDTQYF. CDR3 bases: TGTGCCTGCCGGGACAGGGTCACAGATACGCAGTATTTT.